This TCR beta chain stems from a study of blood T cells in healthy people across ages. Researchers report isolating at least 6.5 million PBMCs per sample. Study-wide points: Observed TCR beta diversity per million T cells went down as age went up. This fall followed a roughly linear course with age. Naive T cell percentage showed a strong correlation with the diversity of TCR beta.

A note on this clonotype: Its specificity is unknown.

Sample-barcoded 5' priming and a J-beta primer mix drove a second PCR of 7 to 11 cycles. MiXCR was run by TCRdb on the 5' RACE reads, yielding one entry per CDR3 protein. The sample contains 600,000 to 850,000 distinct CDR3 sequences, roughly 43% of which appear only once. From germline, CDR1 is LGHDT and CDR2 YNNKEL (reference sequence). V shed 1 base and J shed 5 bases, with 14 bases lying between them. This CDR3 contains 15 residues. The chain employs TRBV3-1 and TRBJ1-1; D ambiguous. The receptor was derived from an older woman in good health. Material: blood. This CDR3 is CASSQVWGSKTEAFF. CDR3 sequence (DNA): TGTGCCAGCAGCCAAGTGTGGGGATCGAAAACTGAAGCTTTCTTT.